Below, 17 T cell receptor beta chains from the same sample are listed, as sequenced in a study of blood T cell repertoires in COVID-19. Clones were read by immunoSEQ multiplex PCR, and TCRdb kept only the in-frame ones, dropping some. The sample holds about 43,000 clones, around nine tenths seen once. Specimen: peripheral blood. The receptors derive from a man aged 35 to 55 with COVID-19, enrolled during active disease.

The chain combines TRBV5-1 with TRBJ2-1, with D unclear. Looked up from germline, CDR1 is SGHRS and CDR2 is YFSETQ. The CDR3 is 13 residues long. The germline V and J ends were trimmed by 0 bases and 4 bases, with 5 bases remaining between them. This CDR3 is CASSLELYNEQFF. The DNA for the CDR3 is TGCGCCAGCAGCTTGGAACTGTACAATGAGCAGTTCTTC.

This chain links TRBV5-1 with TRBJ2-7; 9 bases fit TRBD1. The CDR3 is made up of 14 amino acids. The V gene end was trimmed by 3 bases and the J gene end by 3 bases; junction bases not matched to a gene: 4. Germline CDR1 and CDR2: SGHRS and YFSETQ. The CDR3 sequence is CASSSGTGIYEQYF. CDR3 in DNA: TGCGCCAGCAGCTCCGGGACAGGGATCTACGAGCAGTACTTC.

This sequence joins TRBV7-9 and TRBJ2-3; 8 bases are shared with TRBD2. V lost 1 base, J lost 2 bases, and 2 bases stayed unmatched. The germline V gene encodes CDR1 SEHNR and CDR2 FQNEAQ (reference sequence). CDR3 size: 15 residues. The CDR3 DNA reads as TGTGCCAGCAGCTTAGGCGGGGGGCCCACAGATACGCAGTATTTT. Its translation: CASSLGGGPTDTQYF.

The rearrangement joins TRBV2 to TRBJ2-3, with 11 bases matching TRBD2. The CDR3 extends over 16 amino acids. CDR1 SNHLY and CDR2 FYNNEI come from the germline V gene. V trimming: 1 base; J trimming: 5 bases; junction bases outside the gene matches: 5. CDR3 in amino acids: CASSEELAGAQDTQYF. CDR3 in DNA: TGTGCCAGCAGTGAAGAACTAGCGGGAGCCCAAGATACGCAGTATTTT.

V is TRBV28 and J is TRBJ2-7; 7 nucleotides match TRBD1. Trimming at V came to 4 bases and at J to 3 bases, leaving 6 bases not matched to a gene. This CDR3 has 14 residues. Germline values: CDR1 MDHEN, CDR2 SYDVKM. The CDR3 reads CASSSKDRVYEQYF. CDR3 DNA sequence: TGTGCCAGCAGTTCAAAAGACAGGGTCTACGAGCAGTACTTC.

The DNA for the CDR3 is TGTGCCAGCAGCGACGACAGCAACTATGGCTACACCTTC. This gives the protein CASSDDSNYGYTF. The genes are TRBV9 and TRBJ1-2; tentatively, D is TRBD1 (5 bases). Between the trimmed V and J ends, which lost 3 bases and 2 bases, there was a span of 8 bases. The length of the CDR3 is 13 residues. Germline assignment: CDR1 SGDLS and CDR2 YYNGEE.

This sequence joins TRBV2 and TRBJ1-1, with D maybe TRBD1 (5 bases). The CDR3 contains 14 residues. Germline CDR1 and CDR2: SNHLY and FYNNEI. Trimming stripped 5 bases from V and 6 bases from J, with 16 bases between. The CDR3 region is CASSPLGGKSEAFF. CDR3 bases: TGTGCCAGCAGTCCCCTTGGGGGGAAGTCTGAAGCTTTCTTT.

The rearrangement joins TRBV3-1 (or the pseudogene TRBV3-2) to TRBJ2-7, with TRBD2 identical over 15 bases. V trimming: 3 bases; J trimming: 0 bases; junction bases outside the gene matches: 3. Germline V gene lookup returns CDR1 LGHDT and CDR2 YNNKEL (reference sequence). The CDR3 runs 17 residues. CDR3 DNA sequence: TGTGCCAGCAGCCAGGGACTAGCGGGAGGCGGCTCCTACGAGCAGTACTTC. This encodes CASSQGLAGGGSYEQYF.

The chain carries TRBV2 and TRBJ1-2, with TRBD1 identical over 8 bases. This CDR3 has 14 residues. The junction had 7 bases not matched to a gene; V was cut back by 3 bases and J by 7 bases. Germline V gives CDR1 SNHLY, CDR2 FYNNEI. The CDR3 here is CASSDRTGRGGYTF. In DNA, the CDR3 is TGTGCCAGCAGTGACCGGACAGGGAGAGGTGGCTACACCTTC.

V gene TRBV6-1 combines with J gene TRBJ2-7; TRBD1 aligns across 7 bases. This CDR3 spans 15 amino acids. From germline, CDR1 is MNHNS and CDR2 SASEGT. V lost 1 base, J lost 4 bases, and 7 bases stayed unmatched. DNA of the CDR3: TGTGCCAGCAGTGAAGGAACAGGGGCAATTTACGAGCAGTACTTC. Translation: CASSEGTGAIYEQYF.

This clone was seen just once. This rearrangement joins TRBV13 to TRBJ2-7, with TRBD2 matching 9 bases. Germline V lookup: CDR1 PRHDT, CDR2 FYEKMQ (reference sequence). This CDR3 has 16 residues. V shed 2 bases, J shed 1 base, and the junction held 6 bases outside the gene matches. CDR3 sequence (DNA): TGTGCCAGCAGCTTACCCCCGACTAGCGGTTCCTACGAGCAGTACTTC. Translated: CASSLPPTSGSYEQYF.

This clone was detected once. The chain links TRBV2 to TRBJ2-3; D perhaps matches TRBD1 (5 bases). V was cut by 6 bases and J by 4 bases, with 11 bases left in between. Germline assignment: CDR1 SNHLY and CDR2 FYNNEI. This CDR3 spans 13 amino acids. CDR3 bases: TGTGCCAGCAGCAGGGAAGGGGCAGATACGCAGTATTTT. It specifies CASSREGADTQYF.

The rearrangement uses TRBV4-1 and TRBJ2-3, with 7 positions matching TRBD2. Germline V gives CDR1 MGHRA, CDR2 YSYEKL. The CDR3 is 15 amino acids. The J segment lost 1 base and the V segment lost 2 bases, leaving 3 bases of the junction unmatched. The CDR3 protein is CASSQLGGGTDTQYF. The CDR3 region has the DNA TGCGCCAGCAGCCAACTGGGAGGGGGCACAGATACGCAGTATTTT.

V usage is TRBV7-8 and J usage is TRBJ2-3; 9 bases are a match to TRBD2. The germline CDR1 and CDR2 sequences are SGHVS and FQNEAQ. The CDR3 extends over 18 amino acids. With 4 bases clipped from V and 4 bases from J, the junction kept 15 bases outside the gene matches. The CDR3: CASSSATGRGGLSDTQYF. CDR3 bases: TGTGCCAGCAGCTCCGCTACAGGGCGGGGGGGTTTGTCAGATACGCAGTATTTT. Filled out from reference TRBV7-8 and TRBJ2-3, the complete variable domain reads GAGVSQSPRYKVAKRGQDVALRCDPISGHVSLFWYQQALGQGPEFLTYFQNEAQLDKSGLPSDRFFAERPEGSVSTLKIQRTQQEDSAVYLCASSSATGRGGLSDTQYFGPGTRLTVL.

The chain joins TRBV27 to TRBJ2-7; TRBD1 is a possible D gene (6 bases). CDR1 is MNHEY, CDR2 SMNVEV, per germline (reference sequence). The CDR3 covers 15 residues. V was trimmed by 4 bases and J by 3 bases, leaving 16 bases between them. The CDR3 sequence: CASSYSRGANYEQYF. Written as DNA, the CDR3 is TGTGCCAGCAGTTATTCCAGGGGAGCTAACTACGAGCAGTACTTC.

The rearrangement uses TRBV18 and TRBJ1-2; TRBD1 matches at 10 bases. Trimming removed 3 bases from V and 8 bases from J; junction bases left unmatched: 3. This CDR3 contains 13 residues. Germline V lookup: CDR1 KGHSH, CDR2 LQKENI. CDR3 sequence: CASSPGTGAGYTF. DNA of the CDR3: TGTGCCAGCTCACCCGGGACAGGGGCGGGCTACACCTTC.

The genes are TRBV5-1 and TRBJ1-1; unclear D gene. CDR1 is SGHRS and CDR2 is YFSETQ in the germline V gene. The CDR3 has 15 amino acids. Trimming took off 5 bases at V and 7 bases at J, with 21 bases between the two ends. CDR3: CASSPGIFTSLEAFF. CDR3 DNA sequence: TGCGCCAGCAGTCCGGGGATTTTCACGTCCCTTGAAGCTTTCTTT.